The 6 T cell receptor beta chains presented below share a single source sample, sequenced in a study of T-cell reconstitution after alpha-beta-depleted transplantation in children. Unique molecular identifiers featured in how the TCRbeta library was prepared. MiXCR was run by TCRdb on the PCR reads, yielding one entry per CDR3 protein. There are around 440,000 distinct CDR3 sequences in the sample; roughly a tenth occur only once, and around 2% lies in the top ten. The sample in question was PBMCs, obtained before TCRalphabeta/CD19-depleted stem cell transplant. The receptors originated from a child aged 2 to 10 with inherited bone marrow failure, due to receive a stem cell transplant.

This clonotype was seen ten or more times. The gene calls are TRBV11-2 and TRBJ2-7; D not resolved. V was pared by 2 bases and J by 2 bases, with 10 bases between. This CDR3 has 14 amino acids. Looked up from germline, CDR1 is SGHAT and CDR2 is FQNNGV. The CDR3 DNA follows: TGTGCCAGCAGCTTAAGTGATTTCCCCTACGAGCAGTACTTC. This translates into CASSLSDFPYEQYF.

At least ten counts were recorded for this clonotype. This chain links TRBV29-1 with TRBJ1-1; D perhaps matches TRBD1 (6 bases). Germline V gene lookup returns CDR1 SQVTM and CDR2 ANQGSEA. Trimming took 0 bases from V and 4 from J, leaving 12 bases between them. CDR3 length: 14 amino acids. This chain's CDR3 is CSVEDPGAGTEAFF. The CDR3 bases are TGCAGCGTTGAAGATCCGGGGGCCGGCACTGAAGCTTTCTTT.

The chain has TRBV28 and TRBJ2-1, with a weak D call TRBD2 (5 bases). Germline assignment: CDR1 MDHEN and CDR2 SYDVKM. V was pared by 7 bases and J by 10 bases, with 17 bases between. CDR3 length equals 13 residues. CDR3 in amino acids: CASIETPTGEQFF. As DNA, the CDR3 is TGTGCCAGCATTGAGACTCCGACGGGGGAGCAGTTCTTC.

This clonotype was counted at least ten times. V and J are TRBV20-1 and TRBJ1-1; TRBD1 agrees at 7 bases. The CDR3 sequence is 14 residues long. Germline CDR1 is DFQATT and CDR2 is SNEGSKA (reference sequence). Losses at the gene ends were 2 bases for V and 3 bases for J; bases not matched to a gene: 6. The CDR3 DNA reads TGCAGTGCTAGACACCCAGGGGGGGACACTGAAGCTTTCTTT. Its protein is CSARHPGGDTEAFF.

This clonotype has at least ten counts. V usage is TRBV5-1 and J usage is TRBJ2-1, with D tentatively TRBD1 or TRBD2 (8 bases each). The CDR3 loop spans 19 amino acids. Looked up from germline, CDR1 is SGHRS and CDR2 is YFSETQ. With 1 base removed from V and 3 bases from J, the gap between germline ends came to 23 bases. The CDR3 nucleotides are TGCGCCAGCAGCTTGCCCAGGGGGCGATCGAGCGGGAGCTACAATGAGCAGTTCTTC. This sequence encodes CASSLPRGRSSGSYNEQFF.

This clonotype showed up many times. This chain joins TRBV5-1 and TRBJ2-7; D is possibly TRBD1 (6 bases). Germline V CDR1 and CDR2: SGHRS, YFSETQ. V lost 6 bases to trimming and J lost 4 bases, with 14 bases between them. The CDR3 covers 13 residues. DNA of the CDR3: TGCGCCAGCAAGGCAGGGGCGGTTTACGAGCAGTACTTC. Translated: CASKAGAVYEQYF.